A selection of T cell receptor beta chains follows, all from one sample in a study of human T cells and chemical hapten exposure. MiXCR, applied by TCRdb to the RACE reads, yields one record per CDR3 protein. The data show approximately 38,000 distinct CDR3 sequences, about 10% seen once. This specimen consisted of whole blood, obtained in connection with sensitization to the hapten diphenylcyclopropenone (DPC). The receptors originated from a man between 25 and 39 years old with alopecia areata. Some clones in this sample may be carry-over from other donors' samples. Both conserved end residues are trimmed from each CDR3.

cdr3_aa: ASTPPGRAYNEQF
v_call: TRBV6-1
j_call: TRBJ2-1

cdr3_aa: ASSLGRVRYEQY
v_call: TRBV13
j_call: TRBJ2-7

cdr3_aa: ASSKDRGSGELF
v_call: TRBV6-1
j_call: TRBJ2-2

cdr3_aa: ASRISGKKAGELF
v_call: TRBV6-2/TRBV6-3
j_call: TRBJ2-2

cdr3_aa: SARGTVLEKLF
v_call: TRBV20-1
j_call: TRBJ1-4

cdr3_aa: ASSLVKGTYNEQF
v_call: TRBV7-2
j_call: TRBJ2-1

cdr3_aa: ASSLLGRSSYGYT
v_call: TRBV28
j_call: TRBJ1-2

cdr3_aa: ASSQDYTGSFYEQF
v_call: TRBV4-1
j_call: TRBJ2-1

cdr3_aa: SARVGGLAFTHSYNEQF
v_call: TRBV20-1
j_call: TRBJ2-1

cdr3_aa: ASSLAGATGSKREKLF
v_call: TRBV7-8
j_call: TRBJ1-4

cdr3_aa: ASSLEFGTGATDTQY
v_call: TRBV7-8
j_call: TRBJ2-3

cdr3_aa: ASRGQGASYEQF
v_call: TRBV27
j_call: TRBJ2-1

cdr3_aa: ASSILGSNYGYT
v_call: TRBV19
j_call: TRBJ1-2

cdr3_aa: ASSLGDRGEQY
v_call: TRBV7-6
j_call: TRBJ2-7

cdr3_aa: SAEDRASSYEQY
v_call: TRBV20-1
j_call: TRBJ2-7

cdr3_aa: SAKTWVNTEAF
v_call: TRBV20-1
j_call: TRBJ1-1

cdr3_aa: ASSFTDRGPDGYT
v_call: TRBV7-9
j_call: TRBJ1-2

cdr3_aa: ASASGTLAGYGYT
v_call: TRBV19
j_call: TRBJ1-2

cdr3_aa: SVRNTEAF
v_call: TRBV29-1
j_call: TRBJ1-1

cdr3_aa: ASSPQAGVLGNTQY
v_call: TRBV9
j_call: TRBJ2-3

cdr3_aa: SALLQETQY
v_call: TRBV29-1
j_call: TRBJ2-5

cdr3_aa: ATTRDVGLSETQY
v_call: TRBV7-9
j_call: TRBJ2-5